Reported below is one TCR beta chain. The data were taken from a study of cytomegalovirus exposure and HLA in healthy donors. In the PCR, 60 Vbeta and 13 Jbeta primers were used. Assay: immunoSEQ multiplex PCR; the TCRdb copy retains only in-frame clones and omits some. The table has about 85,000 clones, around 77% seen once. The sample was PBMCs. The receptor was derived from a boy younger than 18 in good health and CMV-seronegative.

CDR3 in DNA: TGTGCCAGCAGTTCGCCGGGACAGGGTCCGCTAAGACAGCCCCAGCATTTT. This codes for CASSSPGQGPLRQPQHF. This sequence joins TRBV28 and TRBJ1-5; 9 nucleotides match TRBD1. The CDR3 contains 17 residues. CDR1 MDHEN and CDR2 SYDVKM come from the germline V gene. Germline trimming cut 4 bases from V and 7 bases from J; bases unmatched to any gene: 14.